This T cell receptor beta chain was recovered during a study of Graves' ophthalmopathy and Graves' hyperthyroidism. The authors amplified TCR beta CDR3 regions, and they did so from RNA transcripts for repertoire sequencing. Investigators did first-round RT-PCR with HTBI primers, then second-round multiplex PCR. TCRdb reprocessed the multiplex PCR reads with MiXCR, giving one entry per CDR3 protein. The table has approximately 700,000 distinct CDR3 sequences, 40% seen once. This clonotype was detected many times. This CDR3 is 13 amino acids long. Per germline, CDR1 SGHDN and CDR2 FVKESK. Between the trimmed V and J ends, which lost 0 bases and 7 bases, there was a span of 7 bases.

Sequenced input: peripheral blood. The origin of this receptor is an adult man with Graves' ophthalmopathy. The chain joins TRBV14 to TRBJ1-5; D is ambiguous. The CDR3 protein is CASSQDRGQPQHF. The CDR3 DNA sequence: TGTGCCAGCAGCCAAGATCGTGGGCAGCCCCAGCATTTT.